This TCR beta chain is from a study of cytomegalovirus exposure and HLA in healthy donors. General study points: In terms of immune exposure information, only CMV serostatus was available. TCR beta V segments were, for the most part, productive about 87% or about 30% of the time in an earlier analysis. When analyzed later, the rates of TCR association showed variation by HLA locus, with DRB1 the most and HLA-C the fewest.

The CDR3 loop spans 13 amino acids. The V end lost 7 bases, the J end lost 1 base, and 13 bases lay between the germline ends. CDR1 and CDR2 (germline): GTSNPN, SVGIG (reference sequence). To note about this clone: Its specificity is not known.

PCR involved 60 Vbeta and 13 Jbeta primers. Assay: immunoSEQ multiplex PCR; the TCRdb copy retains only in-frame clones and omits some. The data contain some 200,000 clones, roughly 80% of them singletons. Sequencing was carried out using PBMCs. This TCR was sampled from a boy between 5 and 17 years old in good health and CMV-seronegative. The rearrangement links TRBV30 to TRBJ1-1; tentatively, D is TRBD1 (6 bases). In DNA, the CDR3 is TGTGCCTTCTCGGCACAGGGGAACACTGAAGCTTTCTTT. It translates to CAFSAQGNTEAFF.